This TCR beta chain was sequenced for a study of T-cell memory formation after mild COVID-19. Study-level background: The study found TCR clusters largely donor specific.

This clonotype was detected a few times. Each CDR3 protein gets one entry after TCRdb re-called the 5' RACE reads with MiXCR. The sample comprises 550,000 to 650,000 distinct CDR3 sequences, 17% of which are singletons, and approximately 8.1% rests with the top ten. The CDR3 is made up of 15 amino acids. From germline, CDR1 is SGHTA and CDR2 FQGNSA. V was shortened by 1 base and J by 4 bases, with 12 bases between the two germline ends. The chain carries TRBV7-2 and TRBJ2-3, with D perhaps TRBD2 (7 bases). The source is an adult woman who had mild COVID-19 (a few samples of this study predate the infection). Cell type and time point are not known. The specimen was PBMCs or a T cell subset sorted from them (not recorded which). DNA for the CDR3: TGTGCCAGCAGCTTAGTTGGGGGGGCGTCAGATACGCAGTATTTT. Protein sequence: CASSLVGGASDTQYF.